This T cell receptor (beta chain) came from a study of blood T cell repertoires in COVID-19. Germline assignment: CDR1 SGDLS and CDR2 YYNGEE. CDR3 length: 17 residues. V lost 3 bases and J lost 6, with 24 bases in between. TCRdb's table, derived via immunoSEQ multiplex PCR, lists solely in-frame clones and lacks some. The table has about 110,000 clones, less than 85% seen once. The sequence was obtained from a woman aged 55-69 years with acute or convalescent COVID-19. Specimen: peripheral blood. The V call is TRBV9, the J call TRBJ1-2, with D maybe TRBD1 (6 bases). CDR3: CASSERPAGAPSDGYTF. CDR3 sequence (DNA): TGTGCCAGCAGCGAGAGACCAGCGGGGGCCCCTTCTGATGGCTACACCTTC.